Listed here are 2 T cell receptor beta chains from one sample, sequenced in a study of Ad26.COV2.S vaccination and SARS-CoV-2 variants listed by TCRdb under 2021. Library construction relied on the immunoSEQ multiplex PCR assay. In TCRdb, the immuneACCESS table is reduced to in-frame sequences with V and J assigned. These tables do not hold every clone; where another copy was compared, an unresolved V gene accounts for under half, and the others remain unexplained. The table for this sample lists a few hundred thousand clones; roughly 87% of them were counted only once. Together, the top ten hold roughly 3.1% of the sample. The treatment or condition label for this specimen denotes: approximately 18 received Ad26.COV2.S at low or high dose, single or two shots; about 5 received placebo; per-sample allocation not given. For vaccine and placebo recipients, the sequenced repertoires came from samples collected on day 63 after the first injection.

Here the sequenced sample was peripheral blood, taken in a trial of Ad26.COV2.S vaccine versus placebo. The receptors stem from a person aged 18-65 years who received the Ad26.COV2.S COVID-19 vaccine or a placebo.

V and J are TRBV7-3 and TRBJ1-2; 8 bases are a match to TRBD1. J was trimmed by 4 bases and V by 5 bases; bases with no gene match: 15. Germline assignment: CDR1 SGHTA and CDR2 FQGTGA. The CDR3 is 17 amino acids. The CDR3 sequence: CASSPGAGQAGGYGYTF. The CDR3 DNA reads as TGTGCCAGCAGCCCCGGGGCGGGACAGGCTGGGGGCTATGGCTACACCTTC.

The CDR3 nucleotides are TGCGCCAGCAGCCAAGATTGGGCAGGAGGGCATTCACCCCTCCACTTT. Its translation is CASSQDWAGGHSPLHF. This chain connects TRBV4-1 to TRBJ1-6; D is ambiguous. Germline V CDR1 and CDR2: MGHRA, YSYEKL. This CDR3 is 16 amino acids long. V was shortened by 0 bases and J by 8 bases, with 14 bases between the two germline ends.